This TCR beta chain derives from a study of regulatory T cells in long-lasting Graves disease. Many counts were recorded for this clonotype. With 10 bases removed from V and 0 bases from J, the gap between germline ends came to 13 bases. The CDR3 is 14 amino acids. Germline V gene lookup returns CDR1 MDHEN and CDR2 SYDVKM. Time point meaning: newly diagnosed GD, antithyroid drugs for less than 3 months. Isolated PBMC RNA provided the starting material for the TCR library. Relying on iRepertoire HTBI primers and Arm-PCR of CDR3 regions, the team built TCR beta libraries. TCRdb fed the multiplex PCR reads into MiXCR, producing one record per CDR3 protein. The profile shows 350,000 to 500,000 distinct CDR3 sequences, 16% of them singletons. These data also formed part of another study, on T cells in Graves' hyperthyroidism and ophthalmopathy. From that second work: Exclusions: uncontrolled infection, other autoimmune disease, pregnancy, lactation.

The chain combines TRBV28 with TRBJ2-1, with D perhaps TRBD1 (5 bases). This TCR was recovered from a woman aged 18-29 years with Graves disease. The material sequenced was peripheral blood mononuclear cells (PBMCs), taken at new diagnosis, from a patient treated with antithyroid drugs. The CDR3: CATSPDNSYNEQFF. CDR3 DNA sequence: TGTGCCACCAGCCCGGACAACTCCTACAATGAGCAGTTCTTC.